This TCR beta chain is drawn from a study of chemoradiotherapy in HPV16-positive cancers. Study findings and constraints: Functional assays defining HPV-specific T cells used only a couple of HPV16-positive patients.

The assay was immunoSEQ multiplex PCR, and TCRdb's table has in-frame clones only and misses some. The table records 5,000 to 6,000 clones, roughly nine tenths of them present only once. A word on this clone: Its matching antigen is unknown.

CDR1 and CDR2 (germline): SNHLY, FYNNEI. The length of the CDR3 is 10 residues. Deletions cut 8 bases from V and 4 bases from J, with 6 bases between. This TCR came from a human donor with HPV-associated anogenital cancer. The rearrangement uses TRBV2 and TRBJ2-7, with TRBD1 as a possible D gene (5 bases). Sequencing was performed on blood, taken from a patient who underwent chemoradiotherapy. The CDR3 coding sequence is TGTGCCAGCGCAGGGTACGAGCAGTACTTC. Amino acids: CASAGYEQYF.